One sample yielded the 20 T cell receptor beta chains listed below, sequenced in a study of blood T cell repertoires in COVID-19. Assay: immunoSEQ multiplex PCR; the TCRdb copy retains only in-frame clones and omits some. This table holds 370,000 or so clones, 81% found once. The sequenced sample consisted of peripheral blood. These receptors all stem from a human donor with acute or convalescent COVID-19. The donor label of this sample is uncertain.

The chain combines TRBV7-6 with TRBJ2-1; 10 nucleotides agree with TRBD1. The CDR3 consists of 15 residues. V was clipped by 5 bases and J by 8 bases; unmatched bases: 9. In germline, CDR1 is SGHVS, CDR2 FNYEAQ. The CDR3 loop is CASSTPGTGVDEQFF. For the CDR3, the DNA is TGTGCCAGCAGCACACCCGGGACAGGGGTCGATGAGCAGTTCTTC.

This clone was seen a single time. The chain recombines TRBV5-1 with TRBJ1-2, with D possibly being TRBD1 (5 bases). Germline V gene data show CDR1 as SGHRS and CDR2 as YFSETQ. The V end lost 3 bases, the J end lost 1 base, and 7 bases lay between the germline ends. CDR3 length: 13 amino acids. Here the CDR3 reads CASSSTVNYGYTF. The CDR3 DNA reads TGCGCCAGCAGCTCGACAGTTAACTATGGCTACACCTTC.

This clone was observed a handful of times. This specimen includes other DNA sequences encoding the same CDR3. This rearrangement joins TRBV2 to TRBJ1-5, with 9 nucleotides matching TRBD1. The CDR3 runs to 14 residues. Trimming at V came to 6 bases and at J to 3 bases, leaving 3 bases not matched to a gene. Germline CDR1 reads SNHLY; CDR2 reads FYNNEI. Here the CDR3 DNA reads TGTGCCAGCAGCGGACAGGGGCTCAATCAGCCCCAGCATTTT. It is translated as CASSGQGLNQPQHF.

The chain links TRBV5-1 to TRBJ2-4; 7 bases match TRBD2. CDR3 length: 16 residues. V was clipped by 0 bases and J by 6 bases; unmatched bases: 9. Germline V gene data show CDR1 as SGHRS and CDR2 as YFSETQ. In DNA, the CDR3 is TGCGCCAGCAGCTTGGCCGGCGGGAGCGCAACAAACATTCAGTACTTC. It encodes CASSLAGGSATNIQYF.

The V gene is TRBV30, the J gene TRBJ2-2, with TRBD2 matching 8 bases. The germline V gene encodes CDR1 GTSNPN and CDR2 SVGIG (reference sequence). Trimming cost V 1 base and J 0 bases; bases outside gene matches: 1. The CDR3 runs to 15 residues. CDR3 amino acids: CAWSETSANTGELFF. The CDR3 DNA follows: TGTGCCTGGAGTGAGACTAGCGCGAACACCGGGGAGCTGTTTTTT.

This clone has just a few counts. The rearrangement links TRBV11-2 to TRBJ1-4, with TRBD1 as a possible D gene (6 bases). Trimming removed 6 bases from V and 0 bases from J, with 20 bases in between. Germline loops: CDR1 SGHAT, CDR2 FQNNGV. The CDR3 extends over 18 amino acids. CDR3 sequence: CASRFGQRMAATNEKLFF. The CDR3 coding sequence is TGTGCCAGCAGGTTTGGACAGCGCATGGCGGCAACTAATGAAAAACTGTTTTTT.

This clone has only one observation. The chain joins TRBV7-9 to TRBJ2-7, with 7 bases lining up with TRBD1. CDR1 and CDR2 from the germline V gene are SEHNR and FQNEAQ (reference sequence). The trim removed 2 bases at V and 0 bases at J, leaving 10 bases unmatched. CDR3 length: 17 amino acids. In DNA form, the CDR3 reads TGTGCCAGCAGCTTACCGCAGACAGGGAAGAACTCCTACGAGCAGTACTTC. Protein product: CASSLPQTGKNSYEQYF.

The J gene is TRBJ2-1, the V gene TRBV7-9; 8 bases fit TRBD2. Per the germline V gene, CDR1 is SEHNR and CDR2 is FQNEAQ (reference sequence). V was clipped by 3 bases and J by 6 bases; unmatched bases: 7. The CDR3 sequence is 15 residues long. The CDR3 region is CASSLGIAGTNEQFF. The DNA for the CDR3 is TGTGCCAGCAGCTTGGGTATAGCGGGGACCAATGAGCAGTTCTTC.

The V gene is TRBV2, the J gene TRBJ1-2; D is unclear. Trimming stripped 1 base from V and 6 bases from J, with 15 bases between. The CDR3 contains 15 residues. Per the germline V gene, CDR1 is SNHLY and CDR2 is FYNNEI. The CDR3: CASSEVSRPGNGYTF. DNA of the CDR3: TGTGCCAGCAGTGAAGTCTCCCGTCCGGGGAATGGCTACACCTTC.

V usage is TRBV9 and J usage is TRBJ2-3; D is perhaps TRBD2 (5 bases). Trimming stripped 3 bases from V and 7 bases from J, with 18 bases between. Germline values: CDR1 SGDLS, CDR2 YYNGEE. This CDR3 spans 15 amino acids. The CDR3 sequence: CASSDVTHFGNTQYF. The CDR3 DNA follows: TGTGCCAGCAGCGACGTAACACACTTCGGGAATACGCAGTATTTT.

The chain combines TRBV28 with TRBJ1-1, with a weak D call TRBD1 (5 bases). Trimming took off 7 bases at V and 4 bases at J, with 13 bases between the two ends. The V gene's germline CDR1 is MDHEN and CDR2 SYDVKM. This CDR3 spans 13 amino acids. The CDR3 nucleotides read TGTGCCAGCACAAATGTAAGGGGCACTGAAGCTTTCTTT. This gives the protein CASTNVRGTEAFF. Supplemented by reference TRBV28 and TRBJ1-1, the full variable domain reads DVKVTQSSRYLVKRTGEKVFLECVQDMDHENMFWYRQDPGLGLRLIYFSYDVKMKEKGDIPEGYSVSREKKERFSLILESASTNQTSMYLCASTNVRGTEAFFGQGTRLTVV.

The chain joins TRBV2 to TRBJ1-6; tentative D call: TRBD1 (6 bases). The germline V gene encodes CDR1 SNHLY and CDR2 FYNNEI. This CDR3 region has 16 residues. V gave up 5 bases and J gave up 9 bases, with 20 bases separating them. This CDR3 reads CASSFPGTPYTSPLHF. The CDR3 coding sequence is TGTGCCAGCAGTTTTCCCGGGACACCATACACTTCACCCCTCCACTTT. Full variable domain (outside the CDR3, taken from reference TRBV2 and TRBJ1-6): EPEVTQTPSHQVTQMGQEVILRCVPISNHLYFYWYRQILGQKVEFLVSFYNNEISEKSEIFDDQFSVERPDGSNFTLKIRSTKLEDSAMYFCASSFPGTPYTSPLHFGNGTRLTVT.

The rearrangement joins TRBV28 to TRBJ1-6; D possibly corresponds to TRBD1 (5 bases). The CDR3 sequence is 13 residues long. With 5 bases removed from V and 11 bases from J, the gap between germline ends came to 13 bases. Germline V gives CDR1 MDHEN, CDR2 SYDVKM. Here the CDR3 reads CASSPAVGPPLHF. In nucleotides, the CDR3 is TGTGCCAGCAGTCCCGCTGTGGGGCCACCCCTCCACTTT.

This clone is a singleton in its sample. The CDR3 region is CASSESTSGGRELFF. CDR3 nucleotide sequence: TGCGCCAGCAGTGAGTCGACTAGCGGTGGGAGGGAGCTGTTTTTT. This chain links TRBV10-2 with TRBJ2-2; 9 positions agree with TRBD2. Trimming cost V 0 bases and J 9 bases; bases outside gene matches: 5. Germline CDR1 reads WSHSY; CDR2 reads SAAADI. The length of the CDR3 is 15 residues.

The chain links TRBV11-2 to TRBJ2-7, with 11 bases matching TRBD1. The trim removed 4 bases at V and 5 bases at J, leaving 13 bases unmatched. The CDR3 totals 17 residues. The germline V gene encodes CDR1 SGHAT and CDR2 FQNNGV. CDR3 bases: TGTGCCAGCAGCTACGGAAGAGGACAGGGGGCTTTCGACGAGCAGTACTTC. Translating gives CASSYGRGQGAFDEQYF.

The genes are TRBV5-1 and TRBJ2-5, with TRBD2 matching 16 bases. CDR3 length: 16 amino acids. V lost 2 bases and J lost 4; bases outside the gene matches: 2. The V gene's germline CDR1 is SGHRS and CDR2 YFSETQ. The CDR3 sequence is CASSFGTSGGVETQYF. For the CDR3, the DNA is TGCGCCAGCAGCTTCGGGACTAGCGGGGGGGTAGAGACCCAGTACTTC.

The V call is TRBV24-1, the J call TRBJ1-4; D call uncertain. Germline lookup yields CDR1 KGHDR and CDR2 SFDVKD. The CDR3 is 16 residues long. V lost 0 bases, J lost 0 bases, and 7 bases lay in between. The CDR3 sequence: CATSDLSSATNEKLFF. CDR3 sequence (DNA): TGTGCCACCAGTGATTTGTCCAGTGCAACTAATGAAAAACTGTTTTTT.

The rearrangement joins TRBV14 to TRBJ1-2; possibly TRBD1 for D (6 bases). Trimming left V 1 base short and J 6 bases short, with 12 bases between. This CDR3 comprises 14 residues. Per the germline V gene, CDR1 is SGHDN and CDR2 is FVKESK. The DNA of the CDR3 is TGTGCCAGCAGCCAAGGAAGGGGGATGAATGGCTACACCTTC. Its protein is CASSQGRGMNGYTF.

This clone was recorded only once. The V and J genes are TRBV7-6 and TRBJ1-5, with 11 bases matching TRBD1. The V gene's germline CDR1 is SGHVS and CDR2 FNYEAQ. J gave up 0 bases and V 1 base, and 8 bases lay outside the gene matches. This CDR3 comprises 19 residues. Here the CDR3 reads CASSLVRDRGKNSNQPQHF. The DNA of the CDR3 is TGTGCCAGCAGCTTAGTACGGGACAGGGGGAAAAATAGCAATCAGCCCCAGCATTTT.

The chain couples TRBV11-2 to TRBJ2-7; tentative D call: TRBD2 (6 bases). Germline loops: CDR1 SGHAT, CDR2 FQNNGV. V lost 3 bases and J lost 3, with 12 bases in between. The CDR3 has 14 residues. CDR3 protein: CASSLGGQHYEQYF. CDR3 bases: TGTGCCAGCAGCTTGGGGGGTCAACACTACGAGCAGTACTTC.